This is a list of T cell receptor beta chains from one sample in a study of vaccination and CD4 T cells after COVID-19. No antigen has been identified for these receptors. TCRdb redid the calling of the PCR reads with MiXCR, one entry per CDR3 protein. The sample lists 8,500 to 14,000 distinct CDR3 sequences; about 40% were seen once. The sequencing input was CD4+ T cells from blood, cultured in vitro. The receptors stem from a human donor who had recovered from COVID-19. The CDR3 runs from the conserved cysteine through the conserved F or W. Each record gives: CDR3 DNA, CDR3 protein, D gene, J gene, V gene, clone size. D genes are given only for firm matches. Size is omitted from some rows. Given values are once, few, many or a class for expanded clones.

cdr3_nt: TGCGCCAGCAGCTTGGAACAGGGTAAGAGAGCTTTCTTT
cdr3_aa: CASSLEQGKRAFF
d_call: -
j_call: TRBJ1-1
v_call: TRBV5-1
clone_size: few

cdr3_nt: TGTGCCAGCAGCCCGACAAGGCCCGGTGAAGCTTTCTTT
cdr3_aa: CASSPTRPGEAFF
d_call: -
j_call: TRBJ1-1
v_call: TRBV7-9
clone_size: few

cdr3_nt: TGTGCCAGCAGTGAATTAGCGGGGGCCGCGAACACCGGGGAGCTGTTTTTT
cdr3_aa: CASSELAGAANTGELFF
d_call: TRBD2
j_call: TRBJ2-2
v_call: TRBV6-1
clone_size: few

cdr3_nt: TGTGCCAGCAGCGTAGGAACCAGCGGCCAAGAGACCCAGTACTTC
cdr3_aa: CASSVGTSGQETQYF
d_call: -
j_call: TRBJ2-5
v_call: TRBV9
clone_size: -

cdr3_nt: TGTGCCAGCAGCCGCAGCTATTTAACCCTTAATGAAAAACTGTTTTTT
cdr3_aa: CASSRSYLTLNEKLFF
d_call: -
j_call: TRBJ1-4
v_call: TRBV7-6
clone_size: few

cdr3_nt: TGTGCCAGCAGTTACTCGGACAGAACTGGAAACACCATATATTTT
cdr3_aa: CASSYSDRTGNTIYF
d_call: -
j_call: TRBJ1-3
v_call: TRBV6-2/TRBV6-3
clone_size: -

cdr3_nt: TGTGCCAGCAGTCCCGTGAGGCTGGGGAACACTGAAGCTTTCTTT
cdr3_aa: CASSPVRLGNTEAFF
d_call: -
j_call: TRBJ1-1
v_call: TRBV6-1
clone_size: few

cdr3_nt: TGCGCCAGCAGCTTGGACAGGTACGACGAGCAGTACTTC
cdr3_aa: CASSLDRYDEQYF
d_call: -
j_call: TRBJ2-7
v_call: TRBV5-1
clone_size: -

cdr3_nt: TGTGCCAGCAGTTTAGAGAACACCGGGGAGCTGTTTTTT
cdr3_aa: CASSLENTGELFF
d_call: -
j_call: TRBJ2-2
v_call: TRBV27
clone_size: -

cdr3_nt: TGTGCCAGCAGTGCGGCAGACGGCACTGAAGCTTTCTTT
cdr3_aa: CASSAADGTEAFF
d_call: -
j_call: TRBJ1-1
v_call: TRBV6-4
clone_size: -

cdr3_nt: TGTGCCAGCAGTTACTCGATCAGGGGAGGCAATGAGCAGTTCTTC
cdr3_aa: CASSYSIRGGNEQFF
d_call: -
j_call: TRBJ2-1
v_call: TRBV6-5
clone_size: -

cdr3_nt: TGTGCCAGCAGCCCGGGACAGGGGTTTTTCTATGGCTACACCTTC
cdr3_aa: CASSPGQGFFYGYTF
d_call: TRBD1
j_call: TRBJ1-2
v_call: TRBV7-2
clone_size: few

cdr3_nt: TGTGCCAGCAGCGTGACCCCCTATGGCTACACCTTC
cdr3_aa: CASSVTPYGYTF
d_call: -
j_call: TRBJ1-2
v_call: TRBV2
clone_size: -

cdr3_nt: TGTGCCAGCAGCTTAGTCAGCGGACTAGCGGGGATGGAGACCCAGTACTTC
cdr3_aa: CASSLVSGLAGMETQYF
d_call: TRBD2
j_call: TRBJ2-5
v_call: TRBV11-2
clone_size: -

cdr3_nt: TGTGCCTTCCCGGGACCGACGACCTACGAGCAGTACTTC
cdr3_aa: CAFPGPTTYEQYF
d_call: -
j_call: TRBJ2-7
v_call: TRBV30
clone_size: -

cdr3_nt: TGTGCCAGCAGCTTACAGGGGTACTATGGCTACACCTTC
cdr3_aa: CASSLQGYYGYTF
d_call: -
j_call: TRBJ1-2
v_call: TRBV7-9
clone_size: -

cdr3_nt: TGTGCCAGCAGTTACGCCCCAGGGGCTACCTCAAATTCACCCCTCCACTTT
cdr3_aa: CASSYAPGATSNSPLHF
d_call: -
j_call: TRBJ1-6
v_call: TRBV6-5
clone_size: few

cdr3_nt: TGTGCCAGCAGCCCTGGGGACAGACAGGCCTTC
cdr3_aa: CASSPGDRQAF
d_call: TRBD1
j_call: TRBJ1-2
v_call: TRBV7-2
clone_size: -

cdr3_nt: TGCAGTGCTAGTCGGGGGGGGTATCAGCCCCAGCATTTT
cdr3_aa: CSASRGGYQPQHF
d_call: -
j_call: TRBJ1-5
v_call: TRBV20-1
clone_size: -

cdr3_nt: TGTGCCAGCAGCTTAAGTCAAGGGGGCGATGAAAAACTGTTTTTT
cdr3_aa: CASSLSQGGDEKLFF
d_call: TRBD1
j_call: TRBJ1-4
v_call: TRBV7-9
clone_size: -

cdr3_nt: TGTGCCAGCGCCGAGAACAGCTGGTCGATGAACACTGAAGCTTTCTTT
cdr3_aa: CASAENSWSMNTEAFF
d_call: -
j_call: TRBJ1-1
v_call: TRBV6-1
clone_size: -

cdr3_nt: TGTGCCAGCAGTCGGACTAGCGGGAGGGTAGCAGATACGCAGTATTTT
cdr3_aa: CASSRTSGRVADTQYF
d_call: TRBD2
j_call: TRBJ2-3
v_call: TRBV2
clone_size: -

cdr3_nt: TGTGCCAGCAGTCGGGAGAATAATCAGCCCCAGCATTTT
cdr3_aa: CASSRENNQPQHF
d_call: -
j_call: TRBJ1-5
v_call: TRBV6-1
clone_size: few

cdr3_nt: TGTGCCAGTAGTTGGCTGTCTGATAGCAATCAGCCCCAGCATTTT
cdr3_aa: CASSWLSDSNQPQHF
d_call: -
j_call: TRBJ1-5
v_call: TRBV19
clone_size: few

cdr3_nt: TGTGCCAGCAGTAGCCCTCGGGCAGATACGCAGTATTTT
cdr3_aa: CASSSPRADTQYF
d_call: -
j_call: TRBJ2-3
v_call: TRBV6-2/TRBV6-3
clone_size: -

cdr3_nt: TGCAGCGTTTCTCGCGCAGATACGCAGTATTTT
cdr3_aa: CSVSRADTQYF
d_call: -
j_call: TRBJ2-3
v_call: TRBV29-1
clone_size: -

cdr3_nt: TGCAGCGCGGCCCACAGGGGTAGGGAGACCCAGTACTTC
cdr3_aa: CSAAHRGRETQYF
d_call: TRBD1
j_call: TRBJ2-5
v_call: TRBV29-1
clone_size: -

cdr3_nt: TGTGCCAGCAGCTCTCCGACAGTTTCCTACGAGCAGTACTTC
cdr3_aa: CASSSPTVSYEQYF
d_call: -
j_call: TRBJ2-7
v_call: TRBV5-4
clone_size: -

cdr3_nt: TGTGCCAGCAGCTTGAATTACAGGCACACCTTC
cdr3_aa: CASSLNYRHTF
d_call: -
j_call: TRBJ1-2
v_call: TRBV5-5
clone_size: -

cdr3_nt: TGTGCCAGTAGTGCAACTAGCGGCGCCCTTTCTTGGGGCACAGATACGCAGTATTTT
cdr3_aa: CASSATSGALSWGTDTQYF
d_call: TRBD2
j_call: TRBJ2-3
v_call: TRBV19
clone_size: few

cdr3_nt: TGTGCCAGCAGTCCAGGACTAGCGGGGAATGAGCAGTTCTTC
cdr3_aa: CASSPGLAGNEQFF
d_call: TRBD2
j_call: TRBJ2-1
v_call: TRBV7-2
clone_size: -

cdr3_nt: TGCGCCAGCAGCTTCCGGGACAGGGAGGCTTCCACCTTC
cdr3_aa: CASSFRDREASTF
d_call: TRBD1
j_call: TRBJ1-2
v_call: TRBV5-1
clone_size: -

cdr3_nt: TGCGCCAGCAGCTTGGAGTTTCCGGGGAGGGTACGGGAGCAGTACTTC
cdr3_aa: CASSLEFPGRVREQYF
d_call: TRBD2
j_call: TRBJ2-7
v_call: TRBV5-1
clone_size: few

cdr3_nt: TGTGCCAGCAGCCCCGGGCAACCAACGCCGGTGGAGACCCAGTACTTC
cdr3_aa: CASSPGQPTPVETQYF
d_call: -
j_call: TRBJ2-5
v_call: TRBV5-8
clone_size: -

cdr3_nt: TGTGCCAGCAGTGAACCGATAAGTCTCCGAGACTCTGGAAACACCATATATTTT
cdr3_aa: CASSEPISLRDSGNTIYF
d_call: -
j_call: TRBJ1-3
v_call: TRBV2
clone_size: few

cdr3_nt: TGCAGTGCGGGCGCGGGGGGGCGAAGCAATCAGCCCCAGCATTTT
cdr3_aa: CSAGAGGRSNQPQHF
d_call: -
j_call: TRBJ1-5
v_call: TRBV20-1
clone_size: -

cdr3_nt: TGTGCCAGCAGTTTGGTCCCACGGAGGGATACGCAGTATTTT
cdr3_aa: CASSLVPRRDTQYF
d_call: -
j_call: TRBJ2-3
v_call: TRBV12-3/TRBV12-4
clone_size: -

cdr3_nt: TGTGCCAGCAGTTACCCTGGACATAGTAACACCGGGGAGCTGTTTTTT
cdr3_aa: CASSYPGHSNTGELFF
d_call: -
j_call: TRBJ2-2
v_call: TRBV6-5
clone_size: few

cdr3_nt: TGTGCCAGCAGCTTAGATAGCACGGCCAACACTGAAGCTTTCTTT
cdr3_aa: CASSLDSTANTEAFF
d_call: -
j_call: TRBJ1-1
v_call: TRBV11-2
clone_size: -

cdr3_nt: TGTGCCAGCAGACAGCCGACAGCAACTAATGAAAAACTGTTTTTT
cdr3_aa: CASRQPTATNEKLFF
d_call: -
j_call: TRBJ1-4
v_call: TRBV2
clone_size: -

cdr3_nt: TGCGCCAGCAGCTTGTCGGTGGCCAAAAACATTCAGTACTTC
cdr3_aa: CASSLSVAKNIQYF
d_call: -
j_call: TRBJ2-4
v_call: TRBV5-1
clone_size: -

cdr3_nt: TGTGCCTTGGAGGTGGCAGGGAAATCACCCCTCCACTTT
cdr3_aa: CALEVAGKSPLHF
d_call: -
j_call: TRBJ1-6
v_call: TRBV30
clone_size: -

cdr3_nt: TGTGCCAGCAGTGAATCAGGGGGTTTCGAAAAACTGTTTTTT
cdr3_aa: CASSESGGFEKLFF
d_call: TRBD1
j_call: TRBJ1-4
v_call: TRBV25-1
clone_size: once

cdr3_nt: TGTGCCAGTAGGCCGGGCCCCTATAATTCACCCCTCCACTTT
cdr3_aa: CASRPGPYNSPLHF
d_call: -
j_call: TRBJ1-6
v_call: TRBV19
clone_size: few

cdr3_nt: TGTGCCAGCAGGATCGAGGGCCTCGGGGGGGAAAAACTGTTTTTT
cdr3_aa: CASRIEGLGGEKLFF
d_call: -
j_call: TRBJ1-4
v_call: TRBV6-1
clone_size: -

cdr3_nt: TGTGCCAGCAGCTTAGAACAGAACACTGAAGCTTTCTTT
cdr3_aa: CASSLEQNTEAFF
d_call: -
j_call: TRBJ1-1
v_call: TRBV11-2
clone_size: few

cdr3_nt: TGTGCCAGCAGTTTTACAGGGTCTCAGCCCCAGCATTTT
cdr3_aa: CASSFTGSQPQHF
d_call: -
j_call: TRBJ1-5
v_call: TRBV7-2
clone_size: few

cdr3_nt: TGTGCCAGCAGTCCCATTACACCACGCACAGATACGCAGTATTTT
cdr3_aa: CASSPITPRTDTQYF
d_call: -
j_call: TRBJ2-3
v_call: TRBV6-1
clone_size: few